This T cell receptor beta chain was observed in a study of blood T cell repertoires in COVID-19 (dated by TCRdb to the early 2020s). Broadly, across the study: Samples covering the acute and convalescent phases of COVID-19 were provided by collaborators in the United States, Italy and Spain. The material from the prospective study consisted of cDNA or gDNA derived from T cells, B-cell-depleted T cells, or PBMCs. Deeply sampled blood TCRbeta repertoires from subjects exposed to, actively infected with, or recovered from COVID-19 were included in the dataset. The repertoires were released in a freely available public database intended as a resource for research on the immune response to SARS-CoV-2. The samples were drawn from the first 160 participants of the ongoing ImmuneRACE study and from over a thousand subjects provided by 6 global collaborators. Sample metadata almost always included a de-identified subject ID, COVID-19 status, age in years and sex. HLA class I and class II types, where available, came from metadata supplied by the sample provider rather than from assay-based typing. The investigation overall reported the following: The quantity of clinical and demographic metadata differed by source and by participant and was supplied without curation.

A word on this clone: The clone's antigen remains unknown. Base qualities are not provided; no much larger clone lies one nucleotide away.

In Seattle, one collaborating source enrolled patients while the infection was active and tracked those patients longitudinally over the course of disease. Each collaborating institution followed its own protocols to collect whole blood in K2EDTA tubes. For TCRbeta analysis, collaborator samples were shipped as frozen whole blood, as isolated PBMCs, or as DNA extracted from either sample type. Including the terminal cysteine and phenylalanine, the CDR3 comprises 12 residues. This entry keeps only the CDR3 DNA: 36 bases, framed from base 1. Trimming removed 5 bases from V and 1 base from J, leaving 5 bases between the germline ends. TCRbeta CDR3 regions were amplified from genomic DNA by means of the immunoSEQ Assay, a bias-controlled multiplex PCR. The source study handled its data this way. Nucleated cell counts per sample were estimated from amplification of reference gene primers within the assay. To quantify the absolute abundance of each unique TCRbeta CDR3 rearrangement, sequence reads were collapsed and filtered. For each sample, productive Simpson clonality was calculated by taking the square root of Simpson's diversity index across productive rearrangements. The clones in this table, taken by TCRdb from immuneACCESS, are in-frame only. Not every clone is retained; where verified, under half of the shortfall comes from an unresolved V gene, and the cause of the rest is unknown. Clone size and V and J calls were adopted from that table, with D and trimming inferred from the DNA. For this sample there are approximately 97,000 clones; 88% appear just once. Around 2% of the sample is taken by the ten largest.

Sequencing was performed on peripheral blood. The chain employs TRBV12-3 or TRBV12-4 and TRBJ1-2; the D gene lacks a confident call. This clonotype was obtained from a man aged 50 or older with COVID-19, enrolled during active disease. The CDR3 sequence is CASSPHNYGYTF. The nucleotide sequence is TGTGCCAGCAGTCCCCATAACTATGGCTACACCTTC.